This T cell receptor beta chain was documented in a study of radiation and T cells in renal cell carcinoma. Libraries were prepared by immunoSEQ multiplex PCR; TCRdb keeps only in-frame clonotypes and omits some of them. Among some 80,000 clones listed, 80% to 90% were seen once. This CDR3 spans 15 amino acids. Between the trimmed V and J ends, which lost 6 bases and 3 bases, there was a span of 18 bases. Germline lookup yields CDR1 SQVTM and CDR2 ANQGSEA. Described time point: blood 2 weeks post-SBRT. Sample treatment: 15 Gy SBRT to primary tumor, nephrectomy 4 weeks later. This clone was seen more than once but under ten times.

The chain couples TRBV29-1 to TRBJ2-1; possible D gene TRBD1, 5 bases. This TCR derives from a woman aged 45 to 65 with renal cell carcinoma. The source material was blood, sampled from a patient whose treatment included radiotherapy and nephrectomy. This chain's CDR3 is CSVPGASTGYNEQFF. The DNA for the CDR3 is TGCAGCGTCCCTGGGGCTAGTACGGGCTACAATGAGCAGTTCTTC.